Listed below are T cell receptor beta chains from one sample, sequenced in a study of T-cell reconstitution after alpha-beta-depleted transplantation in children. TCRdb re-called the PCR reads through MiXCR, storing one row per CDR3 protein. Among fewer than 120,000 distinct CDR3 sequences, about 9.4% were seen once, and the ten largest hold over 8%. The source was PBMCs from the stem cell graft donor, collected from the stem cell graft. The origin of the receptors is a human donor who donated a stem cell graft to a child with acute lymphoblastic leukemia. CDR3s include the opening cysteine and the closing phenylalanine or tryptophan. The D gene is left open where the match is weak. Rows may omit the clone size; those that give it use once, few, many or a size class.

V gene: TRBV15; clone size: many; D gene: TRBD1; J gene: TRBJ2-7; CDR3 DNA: TGTGCCACCAGCAGAGCCCGGACAGGGAGCCCCTACGAGCAGTACTTC; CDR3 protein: CATSRARTGSPYEQYF
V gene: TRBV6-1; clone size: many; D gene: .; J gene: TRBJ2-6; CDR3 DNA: TGTGCCAGCACCATAACTCCCGGCTCTGGGGCCAACGTCCTGACTTTC; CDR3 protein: CASTITPGSGANVLTF
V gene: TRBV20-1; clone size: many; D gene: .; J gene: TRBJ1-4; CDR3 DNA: TGCAGTGCTGTAGAGTCGGCAACTAATGAAAAACTGTTTTTT; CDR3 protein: CSAVESATNEKLFF
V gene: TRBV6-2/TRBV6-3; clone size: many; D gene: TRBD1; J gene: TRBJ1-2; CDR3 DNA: TGTGCCAGCAGTTCGACAGGGGGCAACTATGGCTACACCTTC; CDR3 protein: CASSSTGGNYGYTF
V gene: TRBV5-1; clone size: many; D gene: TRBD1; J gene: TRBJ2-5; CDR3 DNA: TGCGCCAGCAGCTTGCTCGCCAGGGGGCAACGAGAGACCCAGTACTTC; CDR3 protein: CASSLLARGQRETQYF
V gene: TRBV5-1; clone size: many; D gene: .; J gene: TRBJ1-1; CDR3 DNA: TGCGCCAGCAGCTCAACTCCGCGGAGGGACACTGAAGCTTTCTTT; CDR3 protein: CASSSTPRRDTEAFF
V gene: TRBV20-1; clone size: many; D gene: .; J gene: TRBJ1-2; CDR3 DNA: TGCATCGAAGCACCCGGGACAACTCGAGGCTATGGCTACACCTTC; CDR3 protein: CIEAPGTTRGYGYTF
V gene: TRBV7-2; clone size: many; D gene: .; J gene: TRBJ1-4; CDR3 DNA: TGTGCCAGCAGCTTAGACCCTGGGGCTAATGAAAAACTGTTTTTT; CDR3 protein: CASSLDPGANEKLFF
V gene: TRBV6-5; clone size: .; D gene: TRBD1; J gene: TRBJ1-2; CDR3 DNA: TGTGCCAGCAGTTACTCTGACAGGGCGCCCTATGGCTACACCTTC; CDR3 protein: CASSYSDRAPYGYTF
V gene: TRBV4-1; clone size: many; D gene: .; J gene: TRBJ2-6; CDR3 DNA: TGCGCCAGCAGCCAGGGTTTCCCTGGGGCCAACGTCCTGACTTTC; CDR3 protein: CASSQGFPGANVLTF
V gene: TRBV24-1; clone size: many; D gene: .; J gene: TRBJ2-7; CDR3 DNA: TGTGCCACCAGTGATTCCGAGACCTACGAGCAGTACTTC; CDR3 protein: CATSDSETYEQYF
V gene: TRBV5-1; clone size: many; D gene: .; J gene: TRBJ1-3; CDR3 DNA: TGCGCCAGCAGCCCCTTGGGGGACTCTGGAAACACCATATATTTT; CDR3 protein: CASSPLGDSGNTIYF
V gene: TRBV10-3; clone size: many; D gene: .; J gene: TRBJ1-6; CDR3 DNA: TGTGCCATCAGTGAGAATCCGGGGAATTCACCCCTCCACTTT; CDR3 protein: CAISENPGNSPLHF
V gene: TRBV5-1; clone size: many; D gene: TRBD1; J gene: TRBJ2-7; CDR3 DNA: TGCGCCAGCAGTCAGGGACAGAACTACGAGCAGTACTTC; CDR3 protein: CASSQGQNYEQYF
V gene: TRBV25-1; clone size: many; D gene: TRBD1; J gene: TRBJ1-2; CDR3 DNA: TGTGCCAGCAGCGCAGACGAGGGACAGGGTGGTTCCTTCTATGGCTACACCTTC; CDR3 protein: CASSADEGQGGSFYGYTF
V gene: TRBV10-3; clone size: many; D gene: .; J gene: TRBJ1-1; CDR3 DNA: TGTGCCATCAGGGGGTCTCTTCTGGGTTCCACTGAAGCTTTCTTT; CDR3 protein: CAIRGSLLGSTEAFF
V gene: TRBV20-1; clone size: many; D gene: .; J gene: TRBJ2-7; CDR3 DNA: TGCAGTGCTAGGGAGGGGCTTAACGAGCAGTACTTC; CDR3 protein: CSAREGLNEQYF
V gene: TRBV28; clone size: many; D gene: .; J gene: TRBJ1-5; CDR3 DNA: TGTGCCAGCATGTTGGACCGGAGTAGCAATCAGCCCCAGCATTTT; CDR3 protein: CASMLDRSSNQPQHF
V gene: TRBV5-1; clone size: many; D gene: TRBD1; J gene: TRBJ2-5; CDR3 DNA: TGCGCCAGCAGCTTGAAGGGACAGGGGCACGAGACCCAGTACTTC; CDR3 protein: CASSLKGQGHETQYF
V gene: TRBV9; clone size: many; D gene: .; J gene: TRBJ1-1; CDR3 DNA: TGTGCCAGCAGCGTAACCCTGACGAACACTGAAGCTTTCTTT; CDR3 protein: CASSVTLTNTEAFF